This TCR beta chain was retrieved from a study of cytomegalovirus exposure and HLA in healthy donors. Note on this clone: Its antigen remains unknown.

With 4 bases clipped from V and 0 bases from J, the junction kept 3 bases outside the gene matches. Germline loops: CDR1 MNHNS, CDR2 SASEGT. This CDR3 region has 14 residues. Study observations and caveats: According to a subsequent analysis, TCR clusters from the first cohort were inclined to appear together in the 120 validation repertoires. The classifier reportedly diagnosed cytomegalovirus status with high sensitivity and specificity. In vitro, a few CMV-associated chains proved specific for CMV antigens. Most TCR sequences were rare, but some public TCRs occurred in many donors.

TCRdb's table, derived via immunoSEQ multiplex PCR, lists solely in-frame clones and lacks some. The sample carries under 400,000 clones, 86% recorded once. Material: PBMCs. The TCR sequence derives from a woman in her late teens or twenties in good health and CMV-seronegative. The genes are TRBV6-1 and TRBJ2-7, with 7 bases fitting TRBD2. The CDR3 nucleotides read TGTGCCAGCAGTGCCAGCGGGGACTCCTACGAGCAGTACTTC. It yields the protein CASSASGDSYEQYF.